A selection of T cell receptor beta chains follows, all from one sample in a study of blood T cells in healthy people across ages. TCRdb re-analysed the 5' RACE reads in MiXCR, keeping a single row per CDR3 protein. The table lists 800,000 or so distinct CDR3 sequences, around a quarter of them singletons, with more than 3% in the top ten. A further study also used this sample, focusing on T cells of mothers and their children.

Material: blood. The source is a boy aged 10-17 years in good health. Both conserved end residues are part of each CDR3. Fields, in order: V gene, clone size, J gene, D gene, CDR3 DNA, CDR3 protein. D genes are given only for firm matches. The size of a clone is reported for some rows only, either as once, few or many, or as a class for expanded clones.

V gene: TRBV11-2
clone size: few
J gene: TRBJ1-3
D gene: .
CDR3 DNA: TGTGCCAGCAGCTTACTGGCGCACCACTCGTCTGGAAACACCATATATTTT
CDR3 protein: CASSLLAHHSSGNTIYF

V gene: TRBV6-6
clone size: few
J gene: TRBJ2-1
D gene: .
CDR3 DNA: TGTGCCAGCAGAAAGGGGGGAGGCTCCTACAATGAGCAGTTCTTC
CDR3 protein: CASRKGGGSYNEQFF

V gene: TRBV3-1
clone size: .
J gene: TRBJ2-5
D gene: TRBD1
CDR3 DNA: TGTGCCAGCAGCCCACAGGGGGAGTACCAAGAGACCCAGTACTTC
CDR3 protein: CASSPQGEYQETQYF

V gene: TRBV6-5
clone size: few
J gene: TRBJ2-1
D gene: .
CDR3 DNA: TGTGCCAGCAGTTACTTTAACTCCCAGGCTGAGCAGTTCTTC
CDR3 protein: CASSYFNSQAEQFF

V gene: TRBV7-3
clone size: .
J gene: TRBJ1-5
D gene: .
CDR3 DNA: TGTGCCAGCAGCTTAAGAGGGGTGGACAGTTGCAATCAGCCCCAGCATTTT
CDR3 protein: CASSLRGVDSCNQPQHF

V gene: TRBV30
clone size: .
J gene: TRBJ2-5
D gene: TRBD2
CDR3 DNA: TGTGCCTGGAGTTACGGAGCGGGGGGCGCGGGGGAGCAGTACTTC
CDR3 protein: CAWSYGAGGAGEQYF

V gene: TRBV28
clone size: .
J gene: TRBJ2-3
D gene: TRBD2
CDR3 DNA: TGTGCCAGCAGCTTTAGGGGGACTAGCGGGAGCCAGAGCACAGATACGCAGTATTTT
CDR3 protein: CASSFRGTSGSQSTDTQYF

V gene: TRBV12-3/TRBV12-4
clone size: .
J gene: TRBJ2-1
D gene: TRBD2
CDR3 DNA: TGTGCCAGCAGTTTATTTCTGGCTAGCGGGAGTTTGGATGAGCAGTTCTTC
CDR3 protein: CASSLFLASGSLDEQFF

V gene: TRBV7-9
clone size: .
J gene: TRBJ2-7
D gene: .
CDR3 DNA: TGTGCCAGCAGCTCTGCAGACAGGAACTACGAGCAGTACTTC
CDR3 protein: CASSSADRNYEQYF

V gene: TRBV20-1
clone size: .
J gene: TRBJ2-5
D gene: TRBD2
CDR3 DNA: TGCAGTGCTAGAGATCGGCGGGGGGTCGAGACCCAGTACTTC
CDR3 protein: CSARDRRGVETQYF

V gene: TRBV10-3
clone size: .
J gene: TRBJ2-3
D gene: .
CDR3 DNA: TGTGCCACCAAGACAGCTCAACAAGACACAGATACGCAGTATTTT
CDR3 protein: CATKTAQQDTDTQYF

V gene: TRBV6-6
clone size: few
J gene: TRBJ2-4
D gene: .
CDR3 DNA: TGTGCCAGCAGTGACCCCGGCCCCGAAGCCAAAAACATTCAGTACTTC
CDR3 protein: CASSDPGPEAKNIQYF

V gene: TRBV20-1
clone size: .
J gene: TRBJ2-4
D gene: TRBD2
CDR3 DNA: TGCAGTGCTAGGGCCGGACTAGCGGAAAACATTCAGTACTTC
CDR3 protein: CSARAGLAENIQYF

V gene: TRBV24-1
clone size: few
J gene: TRBJ1-5
D gene: .
CDR3 DNA: TGTGCCACCAGTGATTTGACGGGACAGCCCCAGCATTTT
CDR3 protein: CATSDLTGQPQHF

V gene: TRBV20-1
clone size: .
J gene: TRBJ2-1
D gene: .
CDR3 DNA: TGCAGTGCTAGAGATCGGTTCAGCTATTATCTACATGAGCAGTTCTTC
CDR3 protein: CSARDRFSYYLHEQFF

V gene: TRBV18
clone size: few
J gene: TRBJ2-4
D gene: .
CDR3 DNA: TGTGCCAGCTCACCGGGCAGGGGGGACATTCAGTACTTC
CDR3 protein: CASSPGRGDIQYF

V gene: TRBV20-1
clone size: .
J gene: TRBJ2-5
D gene: .
CDR3 DNA: TGCAGTGGAAGGAGGTACCCTTTGGGGGAGACCCAGTACTTC
CDR3 protein: CSGRRYPLGETQYF

V gene: TRBV7-2
clone size: many
J gene: TRBJ2-5
D gene: .
CDR3 DNA: TGTGCCAGCAGCTCCTCGCTAACCCAAGAGACCCAGTACTTC
CDR3 protein: CASSSSLTQETQYF

V gene: TRBV29-1
clone size: .
J gene: TRBJ1-5
D gene: TRBD1
CDR3 DNA: TGCAGCGTTCAAACGACAGGGGGTAGCAATCAGCCCCAGCATTTT
CDR3 protein: CSVQTTGGSNQPQHF

V gene: TRBV6-2/TRBV6-3
clone size: .
J gene: TRBJ2-5
D gene: .
CDR3 DNA: TGTGCCAGCACCCGATCCGGACTGCAAGAGACCCAGTACTTC
CDR3 protein: CASTRSGLQETQYF

V gene: TRBV7-3
clone size: few
J gene: TRBJ2-1
D gene: .
CDR3 DNA: TGTGCCAGCAGCCCTAGGGCCCCCGGCTATGAGCAGTTCTTC
CDR3 protein: CASSPRAPGYEQFF

V gene: TRBV29-1
clone size: many
J gene: TRBJ2-7
D gene: .
CDR3 DNA: TGCAGCGTTGGGGAGTCCCTCTCCTACGAGCAGTACTTC
CDR3 protein: CSVGESLSYEQYF

V gene: TRBV6-1
clone size: few
J gene: TRBJ1-5
D gene: .
CDR3 DNA: TGTGCCAGCAGGGGGACTGCGGGCCCTCAGCCCCAGCATTTT
CDR3 protein: CASRGTAGPQPQHF

V gene: TRBV7-9
clone size: .
J gene: TRBJ2-7
D gene: .
CDR3 DNA: TGTGCCAGCAGCGGCCGGGCTATAGGCTACGAGCAGTACTTC
CDR3 protein: CASSGRAIGYEQYF

V gene: TRBV19
clone size: few
J gene: TRBJ1-1
D gene: .
CDR3 DNA: TGTGCCAGTAGTAGGACGGATGAAGCTTTCTTT
CDR3 protein: CASSRTDEAFF

V gene: TRBV5-1
clone size: once
J gene: TRBJ2-7
D gene: .
CDR3 DNA: TGCGCCAGCAGCTTTTACTCAGACAGATACGAGCAGTACTTC
CDR3 protein: CASSFYSDRYEQYF

V gene: TRBV24-1
clone size: few
J gene: TRBJ2-1
D gene: TRBD2
CDR3 DNA: TGTGCCACCAGTCATTCGGGACTAGCGGCCTACAATGAGCAGTTCTTC
CDR3 protein: CATSHSGLAAYNEQFF

V gene: TRBV9
clone size: .
J gene: TRBJ2-3
D gene: TRBD2
CDR3 DNA: TGTGCCAGCAGCGTGGATAGCGGGGGCCCAGATACGCAGTATTTT
CDR3 protein: CASSVDSGGPDTQYF

V gene: TRBV4-3
clone size: few
J gene: TRBJ1-2
D gene: TRBD1
CDR3 DNA: TGCGCCAGCAGCCAAATTGGGACAGGGGCCGCTGGGGGCTACACCTTC
CDR3 protein: CASSQIGTGAAGGYTF

V gene: TRBV5-1
clone size: .
J gene: TRBJ2-1
D gene: TRBD2
CDR3 DNA: TGCGCCAGCAGCTCCCAGACCGGGGGGGTCAATGAGCAGTTCTTC
CDR3 protein: CASSSQTGGVNEQFF

V gene: TRBV6-6
clone size: .
J gene: TRBJ2-2
D gene: TRBD2
CDR3 DNA: TGTGCCAGCAGACGATTAGCGGGAGACACCGGGGAGCTGTTTTTT
CDR3 protein: CASRRLAGDTGELFF

V gene: TRBV11-2
clone size: .
J gene: TRBJ1-1
D gene: .
CDR3 DNA: TGTGCCAGCAGCGTCTTCATGAACACTGAAGCTTTCTTT
CDR3 protein: CASSVFMNTEAFF

V gene: TRBV28
clone size: .
J gene: TRBJ2-7
D gene: TRBD1
CDR3 DNA: TGTGCCAGCAGTTCTCGGGACAGGGTCTGGGAGCAGTACTTC
CDR3 protein: CASSSRDRVWEQYF

V gene: TRBV28
clone size: .
J gene: TRBJ2-5
D gene: TRBD1
CDR3 DNA: TGTCCCAGCAGTCCAAAGACAGGGGGTGATCCTGTGTTGACCCAGTACTTC
CDR3 protein: CPSSPKTGGDPVLTQYF

V gene: TRBV20-1
clone size: few
J gene: TRBJ2-7
D gene: TRBD1
CDR3 DNA: TGCAGTGCTATCTACCGGGACAGCTACGAGCAGTACTTC
CDR3 protein: CSAIYRDSYEQYF

V gene: TRBV4-3
clone size: few
J gene: TRBJ1-4
D gene: .
CDR3 DNA: TGCGCCAGCAGCCCATATACGACTTCGTCGGGGGAAAAACTGTTTTTT
CDR3 protein: CASSPYTTSSGEKLFF

V gene: TRBV5-6
clone size: .
J gene: TRBJ2-1
D gene: TRBD1
CDR3 DNA: TGTGCCAGCAACCGCGGGACAGGGGCCTACAATGAGCAGTTCTTC
CDR3 protein: CASNRGTGAYNEQFF

V gene: TRBV20-1
clone size: .
J gene: TRBJ2-3
D gene: .
CDR3 DNA: TGCAGTGCTAGATATTCGGGATACTGGACGCAGTATTTT
CDR3 protein: CSARYSGYWTQYF

V gene: TRBV4-3
clone size: .
J gene: TRBJ2-7
D gene: .
CDR3 DNA: TGCGCCAGCAGCCACGGGGATCTTTACGAGCAGTACTTC
CDR3 protein: CASSHGDLYEQYF

V gene: TRBV12-3/TRBV12-4
clone size: few
J gene: TRBJ1-4
D gene: .
CDR3 DNA: TGTGCCAGCAGTTTATGGAGAGGAATAAATGAAAAACTGTTTTTT
CDR3 protein: CASSLWRGINEKLFF

V gene: TRBV7-2
clone size: .
J gene: TRBJ2-3
D gene: .
CDR3 DNA: TGTGCCAGCAGCCCAGGTGGGAGATATAGCACAGATACGCAGTATTTT
CDR3 protein: CASSPGGRYSTDTQYF

V gene: TRBV3-1
clone size: few
J gene: TRBJ2-5
D gene: .
CDR3 DNA: TGTGCCAGCAGCCAAGATCTAGGGCCAGCACAAGAGACCCAGTACTTC
CDR3 protein: CASSQDLGPAQETQYF

V gene: TRBV20-1
clone size: .
J gene: TRBJ2-7
D gene: .
CDR3 DNA: TGCAGTGCTCCCGAAAGGGGGTACGAGCAGTACTTC
CDR3 protein: CSAPERGYEQYF

V gene: TRBV24-1
clone size: few
J gene: TRBJ2-5
D gene: .
CDR3 DNA: TGTGCCACCAGTGCAGCGGGGACCCAGTACTTC
CDR3 protein: CATSAAGTQYF

V gene: TRBV6-2/TRBV6-3
clone size: few
J gene: TRBJ2-7
D gene: .
CDR3 DNA: TGTGCCAGCAGTTCGGGACTCCTCCCGGAGCAGTACTTC
CDR3 protein: CASSSGLLPEQYF

V gene: TRBV5-1
clone size: .
J gene: TRBJ2-3
D gene: .
CDR3 DNA: TGCGCCAGCAGCTTTACAGGGATGATCACAGATACGCAGTATTTT
CDR3 protein: CASSFTGMITDTQYF

V gene: TRBV5-6
clone size: few
J gene: TRBJ1-2
D gene: .
CDR3 DNA: TGTGCCAGCAGCTTTTCCGACGGCGGTTACACCTTC
CDR3 protein: CASSFSDGGYTF

V gene: TRBV4-1
clone size: .
J gene: TRBJ1-1
D gene: TRBD1
CDR3 DNA: TGCGCCAGCGAACGAACAGGGGGCTCTTCAGAGTCTGAAGCTTTCTTT
CDR3 protein: CASERTGGSSESEAFF

V gene: TRBV9
clone size: once
J gene: TRBJ2-2
D gene: .
CDR3 DNA: TGTGCCAGCAGCGCGGCGGGACTCCCGAGATACCCCCCCACCGGGGAGCTGTTTTTT
CDR3 protein: CASSAAGLPRYPPTGELFF

V gene: TRBV27
clone size: once
J gene: TRBJ1-6
D gene: .
CDR3 DNA: TGTGCCTCCCAAGGGTCACCCCTCCACTTT
CDR3 protein: CASQGSPLHF

V gene: TRBV28
clone size: few
J gene: TRBJ1-2
D gene: .
CDR3 DNA: TGTGCCAGCAGTTTCGCCGACCGGGGTAACTATGGCTACACCTTC
CDR3 protein: CASSFADRGNYGYTF

V gene: TRBV29-1
clone size: .
J gene: TRBJ2-5
D gene: .
CDR3 DNA: TGCAGCGTCGTATGGGTATCCCCTTGGGAGACCCAGTACTTC
CDR3 protein: CSVVWVSPWETQYF